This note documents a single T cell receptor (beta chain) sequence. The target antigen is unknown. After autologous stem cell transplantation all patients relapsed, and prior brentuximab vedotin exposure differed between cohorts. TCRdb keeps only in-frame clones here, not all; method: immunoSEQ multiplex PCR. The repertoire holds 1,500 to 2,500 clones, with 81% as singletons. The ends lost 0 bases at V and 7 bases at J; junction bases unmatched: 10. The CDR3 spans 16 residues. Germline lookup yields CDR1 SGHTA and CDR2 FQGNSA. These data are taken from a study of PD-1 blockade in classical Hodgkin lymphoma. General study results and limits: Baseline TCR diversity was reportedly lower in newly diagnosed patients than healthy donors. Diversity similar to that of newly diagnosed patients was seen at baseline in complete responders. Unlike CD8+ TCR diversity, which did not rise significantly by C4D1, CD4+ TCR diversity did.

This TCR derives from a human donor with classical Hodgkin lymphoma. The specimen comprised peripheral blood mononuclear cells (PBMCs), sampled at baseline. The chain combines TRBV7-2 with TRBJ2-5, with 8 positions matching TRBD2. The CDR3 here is CASSLAPAGGPMTQYF. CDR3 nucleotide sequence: TGTGCCAGCAGCTTAGCGCCCGCGGGGGGCCCCATGACCCAGTACTTC.